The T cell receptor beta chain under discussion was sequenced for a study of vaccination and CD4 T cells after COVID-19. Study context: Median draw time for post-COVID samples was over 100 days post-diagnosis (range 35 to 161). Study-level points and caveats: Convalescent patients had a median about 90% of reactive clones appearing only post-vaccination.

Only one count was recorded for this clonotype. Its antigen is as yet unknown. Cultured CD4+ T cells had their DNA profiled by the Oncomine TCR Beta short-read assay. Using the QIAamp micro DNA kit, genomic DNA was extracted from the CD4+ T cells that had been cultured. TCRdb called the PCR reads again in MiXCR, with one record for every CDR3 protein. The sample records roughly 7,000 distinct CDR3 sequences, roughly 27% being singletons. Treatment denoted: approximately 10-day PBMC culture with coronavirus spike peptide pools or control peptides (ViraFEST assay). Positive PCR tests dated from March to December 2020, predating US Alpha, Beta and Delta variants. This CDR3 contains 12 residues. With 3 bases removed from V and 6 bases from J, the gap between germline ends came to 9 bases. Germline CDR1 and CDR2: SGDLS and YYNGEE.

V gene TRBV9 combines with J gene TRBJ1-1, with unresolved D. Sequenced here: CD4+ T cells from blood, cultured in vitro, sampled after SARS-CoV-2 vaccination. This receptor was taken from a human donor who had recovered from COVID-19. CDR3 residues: CASSDGWAEAFF. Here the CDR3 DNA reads TGTGCCAGCAGCGATGGGTGGGCTGAAGCTTTCTTT. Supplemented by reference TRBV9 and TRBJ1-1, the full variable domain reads DSGVTQTPKHLITATGQRVTLRCSPRSGDLSVYWYQQSLDQGLQFLIQYYNGEERAKGNILERFSAQQFPDLHSELNLSSLELGDSALYFCASSDGWAEAFFGQGTRLTVV.